This TCR beta chain was identified during a study of blood T cell repertoires in COVID-19. CDR3 length: 14 residues. Trimming pared 5 bases from V and 2 bases from J, leaving 12 bases between. Germline loops: CDR1 MGHDK, CDR2 SYGVNS. Assay: immunoSEQ multiplex PCR; the TCRdb copy retains only in-frame clones and omits some. The sample holds under 300,000 clones, nearly 90% seen once. The chain carries TRBV25-1 and TRBJ1-2; D gene ambiguous. Specimen: peripheral blood. This receptor was obtained from a woman aged 40-49 years who had recovered from COVID-19. The CDR3 DNA reads TGTGCCAGCAGTCCCATGACACCCAACTATGGCTACACCTTC. The encoded protein is CASSPMTPNYGYTF.